This entry is about one TCR beta chain. Its antigen remains unidentified. No base qualities exist here, and no much larger clone lies one base off it. This sample stems from a study of blood T cell repertoires in COVID-19 (TCRdb year 2020). Some background on the complete study: Samples from collaborators originated in the United States, Italy and Spain and spanned both the acute and convalescent phases of COVID-19. A freely available public database, intended as a resource for researchers studying the immune response to SARS-CoV-2, is where the repertoires were released. Samples came from the ongoing ImmuneRACE study (first 160 participants) plus 1,254 subjects from 6 global collaborators. Subjects who had been exposed to COVID-19, were actively infected with it, or had recovered from it provided the deeply sampled blood TCRbeta repertoires that made up the dataset. The material from the prospective study consisted of cDNA or gDNA derived from T cells, B-cell-depleted T cells, or PBMCs. HLA class I and class II types, where available, came from metadata supplied by the sample provider rather than from assay-based typing. Sample metadata almost always included a de-identified subject ID, COVID-19 status, age in years and sex.

Trimming takes 3 bases off V and 7 bases off J; junction bases not matched to a gene: 6. CDR1 and CDR2, looked up from the germline V gene (reference sequence), are PRHDT and FYEKMQ. The CDR3, cysteine through phenylalanine, is 14 amino acids long. CDR3 DNA only is kept here, 42 bases in frame from base 1. General conclusions and limits of the study: How much clinical and demographic metadata was included differed by source and by participant, and the metadata was provided uncurated.

The immunoSEQ Assay, a bias-controlled multiplex PCR, was used to amplify TCRbeta CDR3 regions from genomic DNA. For the original study's pipeline: The number of nucleated cells in each sample was estimated from the amplification of reference gene primers within the assay. To quantify the absolute abundance of each unique TCRbeta CDR3 rearrangement, sequence reads were collapsed and filtered. For each sample, productive Simpson clonality was calculated as the square root of Simpson's diversity index over productive rearrangements. TCRdb retrieved this table from immuneACCESS and kept in-frame rearrangements only. Not all clones are present; in checked studies, unresolved V genes account for under half, and no reason is known for the remainder. The V and J calls and the clone size are those of that table, but D and trimming were determined from the DNA. The sample has 200,000 to 250,000 clones on record, around 86% of them singletons. The ten largest clones capture around 2.8% of the sample.

A second Seattle source provided samples from volunteer blood donors who had recovered from COVID-19. Each collaborating institution followed its own protocols to collect whole blood in K2EDTA tubes. For TCRbeta analysis, collaborators shipped samples in one of three forms: frozen whole blood, isolated PBMCs, or DNA extracted from either of those sample types. The receptor was isolated from a young woman who had recovered from COVID-19. Recombination linked TRBV13 to TRBJ1-1; 9 central nucleotides agree with TRBD1. The sample was peripheral blood. The DNA is as follows: TGTGCCAGCAGCTTGGGGACAGGGTCGGTTGAAGCTTTCTTT. Translated, this gives CASSLGTGSVEAFF.